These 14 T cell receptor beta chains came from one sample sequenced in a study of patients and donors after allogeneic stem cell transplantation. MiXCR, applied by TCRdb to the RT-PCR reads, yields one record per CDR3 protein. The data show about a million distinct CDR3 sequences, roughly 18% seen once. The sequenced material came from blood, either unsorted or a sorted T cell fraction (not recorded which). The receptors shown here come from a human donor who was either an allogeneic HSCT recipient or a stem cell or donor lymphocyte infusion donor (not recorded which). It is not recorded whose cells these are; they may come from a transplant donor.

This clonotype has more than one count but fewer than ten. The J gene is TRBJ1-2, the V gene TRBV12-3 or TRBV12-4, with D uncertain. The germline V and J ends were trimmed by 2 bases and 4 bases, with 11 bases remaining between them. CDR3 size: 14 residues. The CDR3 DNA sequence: TGTGCCAGCAGTTTAAGGGAGCCGAGCTATGGCTACACCTTC. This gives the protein CASSLREPSYGYTF.

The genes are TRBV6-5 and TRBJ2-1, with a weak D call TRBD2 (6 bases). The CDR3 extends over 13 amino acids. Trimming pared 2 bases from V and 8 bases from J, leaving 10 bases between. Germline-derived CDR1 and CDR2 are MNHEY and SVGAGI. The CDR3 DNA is TGTGCCAGCAGTTACCGGGGGAAAGATGAGCAGTTCTTC. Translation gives CASSYRGKDEQFF.

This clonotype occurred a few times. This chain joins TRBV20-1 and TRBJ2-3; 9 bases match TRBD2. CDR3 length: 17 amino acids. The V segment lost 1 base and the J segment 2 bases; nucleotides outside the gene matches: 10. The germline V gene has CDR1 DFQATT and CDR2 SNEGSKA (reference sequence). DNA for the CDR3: TGCAGTGCTAGAGGGGGCGGGAGGGCCCTCGACACAGATACGCAGTATTTT. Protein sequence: CSARGGGRALDTDTQYF.

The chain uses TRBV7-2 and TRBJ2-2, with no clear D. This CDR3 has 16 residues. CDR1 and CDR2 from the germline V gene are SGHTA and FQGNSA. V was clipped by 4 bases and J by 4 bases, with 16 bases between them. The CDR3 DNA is TGTGCCAGCAGCTCCGGCTTCAACCCGGGCACCGGGGAGCTGTTTTTT. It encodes CASSSGFNPGTGELFF.

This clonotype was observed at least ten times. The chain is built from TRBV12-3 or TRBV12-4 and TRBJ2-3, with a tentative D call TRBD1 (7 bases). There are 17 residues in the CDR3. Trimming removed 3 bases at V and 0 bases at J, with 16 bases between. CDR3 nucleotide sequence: TGTGCCAGCAGTTTGTGGTCAGGGGGGACTAGCACAGATACGCAGTATTTT. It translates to CASSLWSGGTSTDTQYF.

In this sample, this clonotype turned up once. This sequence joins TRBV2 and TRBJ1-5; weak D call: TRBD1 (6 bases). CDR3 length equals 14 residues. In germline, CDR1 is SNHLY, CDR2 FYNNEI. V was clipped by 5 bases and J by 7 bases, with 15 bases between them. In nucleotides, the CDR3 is TGTGCCAGCAGTATGGACAGACAGCAGCAGCCCCAGCATTTT. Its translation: CASSMDRQQQPQHF.

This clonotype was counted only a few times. In nucleotides, the CDR3 is TGTGCCAGCAGTTCCGGGACGATACCCAATCAGCCCCAGCATTTT. The encoded protein is CASSSGTIPNQPQHF. The chain is built from TRBV12-3 or TRBV12-4 and TRBJ1-5; D is possibly TRBD1 (5 bases). Trimming cost V 4 bases and J 3 bases, with 13 bases left between them. CDR3 length: 15 residues.

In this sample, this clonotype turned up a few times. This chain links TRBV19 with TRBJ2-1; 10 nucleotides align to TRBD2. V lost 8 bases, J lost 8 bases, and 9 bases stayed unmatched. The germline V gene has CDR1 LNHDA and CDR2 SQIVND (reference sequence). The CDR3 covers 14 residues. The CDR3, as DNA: TGTGCCAGTCTCGGACTAGCGGTTGGTGATGAGCAGTTCTTC. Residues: CASLGLAVGDEQFF. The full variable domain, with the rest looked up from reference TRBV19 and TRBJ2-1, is DGGITQSPKYLFRKEGQNVTLSCEQNLNHDAMYWYRQDPGQGLRLIYYSQIVNDFQKGDIAEGYSVSREKKESFPLTVTSAQKNPTAFYLCASLGLAVGDEQFFGPGTRLTVL.

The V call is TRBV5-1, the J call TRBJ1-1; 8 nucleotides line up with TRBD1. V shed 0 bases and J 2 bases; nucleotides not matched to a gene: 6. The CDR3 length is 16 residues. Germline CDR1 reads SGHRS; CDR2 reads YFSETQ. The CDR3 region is CASSLGQGAENTEAFF. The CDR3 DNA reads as TGCGCCAGCAGCTTGGGGCAGGGGGCGGAAAACACTGAAGCTTTCTTT.

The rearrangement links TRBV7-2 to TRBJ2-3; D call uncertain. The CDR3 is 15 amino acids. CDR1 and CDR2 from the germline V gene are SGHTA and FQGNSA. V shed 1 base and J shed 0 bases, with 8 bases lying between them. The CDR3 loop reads CASSLGVTSTDTQYF. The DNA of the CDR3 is TGTGCCAGCAGCTTAGGGGTTACGAGCACAGATACGCAGTATTTT.

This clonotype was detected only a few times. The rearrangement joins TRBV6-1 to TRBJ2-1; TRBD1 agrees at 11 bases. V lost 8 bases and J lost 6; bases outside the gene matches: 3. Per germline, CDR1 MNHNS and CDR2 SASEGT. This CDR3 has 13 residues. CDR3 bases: TGTGCCAGCGGACAGGGGGCGTTCAATGAGCAGTTCTTC. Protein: CASGQGAFNEQFF.

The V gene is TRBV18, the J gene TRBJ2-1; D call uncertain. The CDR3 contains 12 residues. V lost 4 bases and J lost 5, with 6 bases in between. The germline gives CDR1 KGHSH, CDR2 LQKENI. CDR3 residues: CASSLWDNEQFF. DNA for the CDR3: TGTGCCAGCTCACTTTGGGACAATGAGCAGTTCTTC.

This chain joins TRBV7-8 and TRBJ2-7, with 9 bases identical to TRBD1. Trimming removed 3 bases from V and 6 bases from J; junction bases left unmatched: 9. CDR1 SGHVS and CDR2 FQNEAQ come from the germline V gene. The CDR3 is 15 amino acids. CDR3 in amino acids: CASSFPDRGGGEQYF. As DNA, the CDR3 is TGTGCCAGCAGCTTTCCGGACAGGGGAGGGGGCGAGCAGTACTTC.

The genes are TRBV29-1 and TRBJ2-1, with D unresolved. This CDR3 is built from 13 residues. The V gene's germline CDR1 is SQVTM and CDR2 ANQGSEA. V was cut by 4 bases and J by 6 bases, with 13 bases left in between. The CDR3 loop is CSVVRALGNEQFF. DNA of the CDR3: TGCAGCGTTGTCAGAGCATTAGGCAATGAGCAGTTCTTC.